The entry below gives a single T cell receptor beta chain sequence along with its context. The data belong to a study of blood T cell repertoires in COVID-19. Study-wide context: Whether acute or convalescent, the COVID-19 samples came from the United States, Italy and Spain. T cells, B-cell-depleted T cells, or PBMCs supplied cDNA or gDNA.

The CDR3 length is 16 residues. Germline CDR1 MGHDK, CDR2 SYGVNS. With 4 bases clipped from V and 2 bases from J, the junction kept 5 bases outside the gene matches. Authors' analysis steps: Estimates of nucleated cell counts were drawn from the amplification of reference gene primers. Repertoires were generated with immunoSEQ multiplex PCR, while TCRdb's copy carries only in-frame clones and drops some. The DNA was the basis for D and trimming; V, J and clone size are from that table. This repertoire shows about 250,000 clones, around 82% found once; its top ten account for around 4.4%. The sequence was obtained from a man aged 50 to 60 with active or convalescent COVID-19. Sequencing input: peripheral blood. V usage is TRBV25-1 and J usage is TRBJ2-2; the match to TRBD2 covers 9 bases. CDR3 protein: CASSAGLATNTGELFF. In DNA form, the CDR3 reads TGTGCCAGCAGTGCTGGACTAGCGACTAACACCGGGGAGCTGTTTTTT.